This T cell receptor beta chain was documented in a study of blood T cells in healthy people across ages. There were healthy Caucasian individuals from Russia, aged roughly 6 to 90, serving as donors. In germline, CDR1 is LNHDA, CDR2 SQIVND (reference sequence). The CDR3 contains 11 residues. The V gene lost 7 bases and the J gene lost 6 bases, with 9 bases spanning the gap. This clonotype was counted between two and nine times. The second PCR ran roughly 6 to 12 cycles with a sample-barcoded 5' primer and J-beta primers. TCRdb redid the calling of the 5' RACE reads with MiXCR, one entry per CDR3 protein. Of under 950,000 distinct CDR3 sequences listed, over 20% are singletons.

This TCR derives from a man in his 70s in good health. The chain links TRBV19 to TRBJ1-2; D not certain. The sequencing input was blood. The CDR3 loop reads CASNHWDGYTF. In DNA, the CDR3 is TGTGCCAGTAATCACTGGGATGGCTACACCTTC.